The text below deals with one TCR beta chain. The record originates from a study of blood T cell repertoires in COVID-19. Study summary: The study drew acute and convalescent COVID-19 samples from the United States, Italy and Spain. T cells, B-cell-depleted T cells, or PBMCs supplied cDNA or gDNA.

V lost 0 bases, J lost 3 bases, and 15 bases lay in between. Germline CDR1 LGHNA, CDR2 YNFKEQ. This CDR3 region has 17 residues. Some clones are missing from TCRdb's copy, which holds only in-frame ones; the method was immunoSEQ multiplex PCR. In the table there are roughly 150,000 clones, over 75% of which are singletons. Sequencing used PBMCs or T cells enriched from blood (not recorded which). This clonotype was obtained from a man aged 40-55 years who had recovered from COVID-19. The chain joins TRBV4-2 to TRBJ2-1; D is possibly TRBD1 (6 bases). The CDR3 spells CASSQDLIGGLYNEQFF. In nucleotides, the CDR3 is TGTGCCAGCAGCCAAGATCTGATTGGGGGCCTCTACAATGAGCAGTTCTTC.